Sequencing of this T cell receptor beta chain was carried out in a study of T cell changes during pregnancy in multiple sclerosis. The CDR3 sequence is 16 residues long. Trimming shortened V by 3 bases and J by 6 bases, and 18 bases separated the two germline ends. The germline V gene encodes CDR1 LNHDA and CDR2 SQIVND (reference sequence). Sequenced by immunoSEQ multiplex PCR; TCRdb stores in-frame clones only, minus some. The sample lists under 60,000 clones; approximately 93% were seen once. The sequence was collected from a female donor with multiple sclerosis, enrolled in a pregnancy study. This chain uses TRBV19 with TRBJ2-1; possibly TRBD2 for D (6 bases). Source: CD4+ T cells from peripheral blood mononuclear cells, taken in the third trimester of pregnancy. The CDR3: CASSIGLAIGANEQFF. The CDR3 region has the DNA TGTGCCAGTAGTATTGGGCTAGCGATAGGTGCCAATGAGCAGTTCTTC.